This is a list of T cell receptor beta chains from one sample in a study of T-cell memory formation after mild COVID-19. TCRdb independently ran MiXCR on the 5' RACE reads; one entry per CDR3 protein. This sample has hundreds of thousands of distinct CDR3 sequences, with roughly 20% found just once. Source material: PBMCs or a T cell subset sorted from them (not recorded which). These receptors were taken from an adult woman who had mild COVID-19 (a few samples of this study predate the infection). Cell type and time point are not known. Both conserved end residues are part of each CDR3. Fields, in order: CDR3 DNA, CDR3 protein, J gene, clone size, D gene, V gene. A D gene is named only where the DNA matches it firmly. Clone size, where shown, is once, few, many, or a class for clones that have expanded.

cdr3_nt: TGCGCCAGCACCCCAGCGGACGGAAACACCATATATTTT
cdr3_aa: CASTPADGNTIYF
j_call: TRBJ1-3
clone_size: few
d_call: .
v_call: TRBV5-1

cdr3_nt: TGTGCCAGCAGTCACCAGGGCGGCTATGGCTACACCTTC
cdr3_aa: CASSHQGGYGYTF
j_call: TRBJ1-2
clone_size: .
d_call: .
v_call: TRBV12-3/TRBV12-4

cdr3_nt: TGTGCCAGCTTCCCGACGAGGCTAGCGGGAGATACGCAGTATTTT
cdr3_aa: CASFPTRLAGDTQYF
j_call: TRBJ2-3
clone_size: few
d_call: TRBD2
v_call: TRBV27

cdr3_nt: TGTGCCAGCAGCCGTCCCGACAGGGGGCTTCTCTACGAGCAGTACTTC
cdr3_aa: CASSRPDRGLLYEQYF
j_call: TRBJ2-7
clone_size: .
d_call: TRBD1
v_call: TRBV4-2

cdr3_nt: TGTGCCAGCAGCGACAGGGAGTATAATGGCTACACCTTC
cdr3_aa: CASSDREYNGYTF
j_call: TRBJ1-2
clone_size: .
d_call: TRBD1
v_call: TRBV12-3/TRBV12-4

cdr3_nt: TGCGCCAGCAGCACCCCTGACAGGGAGGGCCTTTATTTC
cdr3_aa: CASSTPDREGLYF
j_call: TRBJ1-2
clone_size: .
d_call: TRBD1
v_call: TRBV4-1

cdr3_nt: TGTGCCAGCAGCTTAGCGAGGGGGCACCAGGGAGATACGCAGTATTTT
cdr3_aa: CASSLARGHQGDTQYF
j_call: TRBJ2-3
clone_size: .
d_call: TRBD1
v_call: TRBV7-9

cdr3_nt: TGCGCCAGCAGTCCGGCCGACTCGTACCAAGAGACCCAGTACTTC
cdr3_aa: CASSPADSYQETQYF
j_call: TRBJ2-5
clone_size: few
d_call: .
v_call: TRBV5-1

cdr3_nt: TGTGCCAGCAGTGGACTAGCGGGGGGCCGGTACGGGGAGCTGTTTTTT
cdr3_aa: CASSGLAGGRYGELFF
j_call: TRBJ2-2
clone_size: few
d_call: TRBD2
v_call: TRBV2

cdr3_nt: TGCAGTGCTATCCCAGCGGGTAAAGAGACCCAGTACTTC
cdr3_aa: CSAIPAGKETQYF
j_call: TRBJ2-5
clone_size: many
d_call: .
v_call: TRBV20-1

cdr3_nt: TGCGCCAGCAGCCTCGCAGGGGAGGTCTATGGCTACACCTTC
cdr3_aa: CASSLAGEVYGYTF
j_call: TRBJ1-2
clone_size: few
d_call: .
v_call: TRBV5-1

cdr3_nt: TGCGCCAGCAGCCAACTGCACATTCGAGATACGCAGTATTTT
cdr3_aa: CASSQLHIRDTQYF
j_call: TRBJ2-3
clone_size: few
d_call: .
v_call: TRBV4-3

cdr3_nt: TGTGCCAGCAGCCGGGACAGCTCCCAGGAGCAGTACTTC
cdr3_aa: CASSRDSSQEQYF
j_call: TRBJ2-7
clone_size: .
d_call: TRBD1
v_call: TRBV7-2

cdr3_nt: TGTGCCAGCAGCCAAGTGGGTCCCAGTCCTAACGAGCAGTACTTC
cdr3_aa: CASSQVGPSPNEQYF
j_call: TRBJ2-7
clone_size: .
d_call: .
v_call: TRBV3-1

cdr3_nt: TGCGCCAGCAGACCGGCGGGGGGAGAGCAGTTCTTC
cdr3_aa: CASRPAGGEQFF
j_call: TRBJ2-1
clone_size: few
d_call: TRBD2
v_call: TRBV5-1

cdr3_nt: TGTGCCAGCAGCGTAGGGGGACGGACAGATACGCAGTATTTT
cdr3_aa: CASSVGGRTDTQYF
j_call: TRBJ2-3
clone_size: few
d_call: .
v_call: TRBV9

cdr3_nt: TGTGCCAGCAGTGAATTGGGGGCGTTTGAAGCTTTCTTT
cdr3_aa: CASSELGAFEAFF
j_call: TRBJ1-1
clone_size: few
d_call: .
v_call: TRBV2

cdr3_nt: TGTGCCAGCACCAGACTAGTGAATGAGCAGTTCTTC
cdr3_aa: CASTRLVNEQFF
j_call: TRBJ2-1
clone_size: .
d_call: .
v_call: TRBV12-3/TRBV12-4

cdr3_nt: TGTGCCACCAGTGATCCCCCTAGCGGGGCAGGGAATGAGCAGTTCTTC
cdr3_aa: CATSDPPSGAGNEQFF
j_call: TRBJ2-1
clone_size: .
d_call: TRBD2
v_call: TRBV24-1

cdr3_nt: TGTGCCAGCGACAAGGGAAGTGGCACTGAAGCTTTCTTT
cdr3_aa: CASDKGSGTEAFF
j_call: TRBJ1-1
clone_size: .
d_call: .
v_call: TRBV18

cdr3_nt: TGTGCCAGCAGTTTTGGGCAAGCGGGAGTTAGCTACAATGAGCAGTTCTTC
cdr3_aa: CASSFGQAGVSYNEQFF
j_call: TRBJ2-1
clone_size: few
d_call: TRBD2
v_call: TRBV12-3/TRBV12-4

cdr3_nt: TGTGCCAGCAGTTTGGCCCCACTAAGCGGTATAGGTAATGAGCAGTTCTTC
cdr3_aa: CASSLAPLSGIGNEQFF
j_call: TRBJ2-1
clone_size: few
d_call: .
v_call: TRBV27

cdr3_nt: TGTGCCAGCAGAGATAGCGGGAGGGCCGACGAGCAGTACTTC
cdr3_aa: CASRDSGRADEQYF
j_call: TRBJ2-7
clone_size: few
d_call: TRBD2
v_call: TRBV7-9

cdr3_nt: TGCGCCAGCAGGGATATAACAGGGGACTCCTATAATTCACCCCTCCACTTT
cdr3_aa: CASRDITGDSYNSPLHF
j_call: TRBJ1-6
clone_size: few
d_call: TRBD1
v_call: TRBV5-1

cdr3_nt: TGTGCCAGCAGTTTAGCGGTTGTATCAGGGATTAGCAATCAGCCCCAGCATTTT
cdr3_aa: CASSLAVVSGISNQPQHF
j_call: TRBJ1-5
clone_size: once
d_call: .
v_call: TRBV12-3/TRBV12-4

cdr3_nt: TGTGCCAGCAGCCGTTGGGGCACCTACGAGCAGTACTTC
cdr3_aa: CASSRWGTYEQYF
j_call: TRBJ2-7
clone_size: many
d_call: .
v_call: TRBV14

cdr3_nt: TGTGCCAGCAGCAAAGAGGGCGGGCGCTCCTACGAGCAGTACTTC
cdr3_aa: CASSKEGGRSYEQYF
j_call: TRBJ2-7
clone_size: few
d_call: .
v_call: TRBV21-1

cdr3_nt: TGCAGCGGAGCCAGGGGTCGCGACACTGAAGCTTTCTTT
cdr3_aa: CSGARGRDTEAFF
j_call: TRBJ1-1
clone_size: .
d_call: .
v_call: TRBV29-1

cdr3_nt: TGCAGCGTTGAAGATCCCGCCAGCGGAGCCTACGAGCAGTACTTC
cdr3_aa: CSVEDPASGAYEQYF
j_call: TRBJ2-7
clone_size: few
d_call: .
v_call: TRBV29-1

cdr3_nt: TGTGCCAGCAGCTTAGGGACAGAGCAGTTCTTC
cdr3_aa: CASSLGTEQFF
j_call: TRBJ2-1
clone_size: .
d_call: .
v_call: TRBV12-3/TRBV12-4

cdr3_nt: TGTGCCAGCAGCTTAGTATGGGGGCGGGTCACTGAAGCTTTCTTT
cdr3_aa: CASSLVWGRVTEAFF
j_call: TRBJ1-1
clone_size: .
d_call: .
v_call: TRBV7-2

cdr3_nt: TGTGCCATCGGAGTACGGACAGGCGCAAATGAAAAACTGTTTTTT
cdr3_aa: CAIGVRTGANEKLFF
j_call: TRBJ1-4
clone_size: .
d_call: TRBD1
v_call: TRBV10-3

cdr3_nt: TGTGCCAGCAGCGTAACGGGCAATCAGCCCCAGCATTTT
cdr3_aa: CASSVTGNQPQHF
j_call: TRBJ1-5
clone_size: .
d_call: .
v_call: TRBV9

cdr3_nt: TGTGCCACACAGACAGGGAAGGGAACTGGAAACACCATATATTTT
cdr3_aa: CATQTGKGTGNTIYF
j_call: TRBJ1-3
clone_size: few
d_call: TRBD1
v_call: TRBV10-3

cdr3_nt: TGTGCCAGCAGGCCCGGGATTGGGGAAAAACTGTTTTTT
cdr3_aa: CASRPGIGEKLFF
j_call: TRBJ1-4
clone_size: .
d_call: .
v_call: TRBV25-1

cdr3_nt: TGTGCCAGCAGAGGGACAGGGAGGGCCGGGGAGCTGTTTTTT
cdr3_aa: CASRGTGRAGELFF
j_call: TRBJ2-2
clone_size: .
d_call: TRBD1
v_call: TRBV7-2

cdr3_nt: TGTGCCAGCAGCTACACAGGGTTCGGAGAAGCTTTCTTT
cdr3_aa: CASSYTGFGEAFF
j_call: TRBJ1-1
clone_size: .
d_call: .
v_call: TRBV7-2